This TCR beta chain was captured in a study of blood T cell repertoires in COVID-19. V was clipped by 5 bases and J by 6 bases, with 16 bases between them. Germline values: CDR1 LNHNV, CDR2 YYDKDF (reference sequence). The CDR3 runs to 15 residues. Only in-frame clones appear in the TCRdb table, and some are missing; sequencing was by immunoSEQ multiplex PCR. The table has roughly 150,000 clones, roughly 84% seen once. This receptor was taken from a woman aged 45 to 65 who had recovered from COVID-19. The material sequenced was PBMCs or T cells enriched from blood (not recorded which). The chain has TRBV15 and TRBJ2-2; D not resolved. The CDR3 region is CATSPTQSHAGELFF. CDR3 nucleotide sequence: TGTGCCACCAGCCCCACACAGTCCCACGCCGGGGAGCTGTTTTTT.